These T cell receptor beta chains were read from a single sample in a study of graft-versus-host responses after intestinal transplantation. Here immunoSEQ multiplex PCR was the method, and the copy in TCRdb shows in-frame clones only, minus some. The sample lists some 90,000 clones, 80% to 95% occurring once. Antigens for these TCRs are unknown. This sample comprised unstimulated CD4+ T cells sorted from spleen or lymph node cells, obtained before intestinal transplant. Every receptor here comes from a human donor who received an intestinal transplant. Both conserved end residues are part of each CDR3. The D gene is left open where the match is weak. Only part of the rows carry a size: once, few, many, or a class if the clone is expanded.

j_gene: TRBJ1-1; d_gene: NA; v_gene: TRBV2; abundance: NA; CDR3nt: TGTGCCAGCAGTGCAAGAGCGGCCTCTCGAGCTTTCTTT; CDR3aa: CASSARAASRAFF
j_gene: TRBJ2-1; d_gene: NA; v_gene: TRBV27; abundance: NA; CDR3nt: TGTGCCAGCAGAGCGAGGCTAGCGAGCCTCAATGAGCAGTTCTTC; CDR3aa: CASRARLASLNEQFF
j_gene: TRBJ2-7; d_gene: TRBD2; v_gene: TRBV2; abundance: NA; CDR3nt: TGTGCCAGCAGTGTGGGAGGGAGGACCTACGAGCAGTACTTC; CDR3aa: CASSVGGRTYEQYF
j_gene: TRBJ1-2; d_gene: TRBD1; v_gene: TRBV19; abundance: NA; CDR3nt: TGTGCCAGTAGTATAGGACAGGGAACCTACTATGGCTACACCTTC; CDR3aa: CASSIGQGTYYGYTF
j_gene: TRBJ1-6; d_gene: TRBD1; v_gene: TRBV6-1; abundance: NA; CDR3nt: TGTGCCAGCAGAGCTACAGGGGACTATAATTCACCCCTCCACTTT; CDR3aa: CASRATGDYNSPLHF
j_gene: TRBJ2-2; d_gene: TRBD1; v_gene: TRBV9; abundance: NA; CDR3nt: TGTGCCAGCACCCACGACAGGGAAGGGACCGGGGAGCTGTTTTTT; CDR3aa: CASTHDREGTGELFF
j_gene: TRBJ1-2; d_gene: NA; v_gene: TRBV4-1; abundance: NA; CDR3nt: TGCGCCAGCAGGACGCGGGGGGCTGACTATGGCTACACCTTC; CDR3aa: CASRTRGADYGYTF
j_gene: TRBJ2-5; d_gene: NA; v_gene: TRBV14; abundance: NA; CDR3nt: TGTGCCAGCAGCCAAGATACGGGGCCGACCCAGTACTTC; CDR3aa: CASSQDTGPTQYF
j_gene: TRBJ2-5; d_gene: NA; v_gene: TRBV7-9; abundance: NA; CDR3nt: TGTGCCAGCAGCTTTAACGGGGGCAAATGGGAGACCCAGTACTTC; CDR3aa: CASSFNGGKWETQYF
j_gene: TRBJ2-1; d_gene: TRBD2; v_gene: TRBV29-1; abundance: NA; CDR3nt: TGCAGCGTCCCGGGACTAGCGGCTATCTACAATGAGCAGTTCTTC; CDR3aa: CSVPGLAAIYNEQFF
j_gene: TRBJ2-5; d_gene: NA; v_gene: TRBV6-1; abundance: NA; CDR3nt: TGTGCCAGCAGTGCGGAGACCCAGTACTTC; CDR3aa: CASSAETQYF
j_gene: TRBJ1-1; d_gene: NA; v_gene: TRBV19; abundance: NA; CDR3nt: TGTGCCAGTAGTATCTCGACGCGGGTGAACACTGAAGCTTTCTTT; CDR3aa: CASSISTRVNTEAFF
j_gene: TRBJ2-6; d_gene: NA; v_gene: TRBV7-8; abundance: NA; CDR3nt: TGTGCCAGCAGCCTAAGGATAGGCTCTAGCTCTGGGGCCAACGTCCTGACTTTC; CDR3aa: CASSLRIGSSSGANVLTF
j_gene: TRBJ1-4; d_gene: TRBD1; v_gene: TRBV29-1; abundance: NA; CDR3nt: TGCAGCTATAGACAGGGAGAAGAAAAACTGTTTTTT; CDR3aa: CSYRQGEEKLFF
j_gene: TRBJ2-5; d_gene: NA; v_gene: TRBV29-1; abundance: NA; CDR3nt: TGCAGCGTCGGACGAACAGGGGGGGAGGCGGACCAGTACTTC; CDR3aa: CSVGRTGGEADQYF
j_gene: TRBJ2-7; d_gene: NA; v_gene: TRBV20-1; abundance: once; CDR3nt: TGCAGTGCTAGTCGGGGTTACGAGCAGTACTTC; CDR3aa: CSASRGYEQYF
j_gene: TRBJ2-3; d_gene: NA; v_gene: TRBV6-1; abundance: NA; CDR3nt: TGTGCCACCCTGTCACAGGGAGTCACAGATACGCAGTATTTT; CDR3aa: CATLSQGVTDTQYF
j_gene: TRBJ2-7; d_gene: NA; v_gene: TRBV6-5; abundance: NA; CDR3nt: TGTGCCAGCAGTTACTCGAGACTAGGCTACTACTACGAGCAGTACTTC; CDR3aa: CASSYSRLGYYYEQYF
j_gene: TRBJ1-1; d_gene: NA; v_gene: TRBV27; abundance: NA; CDR3nt: TGTGCCAGCACCTCGGCAGCCTTGAACACTGAAGCTTTCTTT; CDR3aa: CASTSAALNTEAFF
j_gene: TRBJ2-1; d_gene: TRBD2; v_gene: TRBV5-1; abundance: NA; CDR3nt: TGCGCCAGCAGCTTGTCACCTAGCGGGATGGGCAATGAGCAGTTCTTC; CDR3aa: CASSLSPSGMGNEQFF
j_gene: TRBJ2-7; d_gene: NA; v_gene: TRBV27; abundance: NA; CDR3nt: TGTGCCAGCGGTCGGACAGCCTTGTACGAGCAGTACTTC; CDR3aa: CASGRTALYEQYF
j_gene: TRBJ2-7; d_gene: TRBD2; v_gene: TRBV5-8; abundance: NA; CDR3nt: TGTGCCAGCAGCTTGGGGGATGTAGCGGGAGTTTCCTACGAGCAGTACTTC; CDR3aa: CASSLGDVAGVSYEQYF
j_gene: TRBJ2-7; d_gene: TRBD2; v_gene: TRBV30; abundance: NA; CDR3nt: TGTGCCTGGAGAGAGCGGGAGTGGGCCTACGAGCAGTACTTC; CDR3aa: CAWREREWAYEQYF
j_gene: TRBJ2-1; d_gene: NA; v_gene: TRBV30; abundance: NA; CDR3nt: TGTGCCTGGACCCCGAACCAGGGAGTAGGGTCCTACAATGAGCAGTTCTTC; CDR3aa: CAWTPNQGVGSYNEQFF
j_gene: TRBJ1-5; d_gene: NA; v_gene: TRBV7-2; abundance: NA; CDR3nt: TGTGCCAGCAGCTTATCAGGGAATCAGCCCCAGCATTTT; CDR3aa: CASSLSGNQPQHF
j_gene: TRBJ2-6; d_gene: TRBD1; v_gene: TRBV27; abundance: NA; CDR3nt: TGTGCCAGCAAAACAGGGGGTCCCTCTCTCTCTGGGGCCAACGTCCTGACTTTC; CDR3aa: CASKTGGPSLSGANVLTF
j_gene: TRBJ2-7; d_gene: NA; v_gene: TRBV27; abundance: NA; CDR3nt: TGTGCCAGCAGTACAAACAGGGCCGTGCAGTACTTC; CDR3aa: CASSTNRAVQYF
j_gene: TRBJ1-4; d_gene: TRBD1; v_gene: TRBV28; abundance: NA; CDR3nt: TGTGCCAGCAGTTTATTGGACAGGGTCGAACTGTTTTTT; CDR3aa: CASSLLDRVELFF
j_gene: TRBJ2-1; d_gene: TRBD2; v_gene: TRBV11-2; abundance: NA; CDR3nt: TGTGCCAGCAGTCGGGGGACTAGCGGGACCCTCTCCTCCTACAATGAGCAGTTCTTC; CDR3aa: CASSRGTSGTLSSYNEQFF
j_gene: TRBJ2-2; d_gene: NA; v_gene: TRBV5-1; abundance: NA; CDR3nt: TGCGCCAGCAGCTTGGGTGGGAGTAACACCGGGGAGCTGTTTTTT; CDR3aa: CASSLGGSNTGELFF
j_gene: TRBJ2-7; d_gene: NA; v_gene: TRBV5-1; abundance: NA; CDR3nt: TGCGCCAGCAGCCCCCTAGGGACCATAATTGAGCAGTACTTC; CDR3aa: CASSPLGTIIEQYF
j_gene: TRBJ1-1; d_gene: TRBD1; v_gene: TRBV19; abundance: NA; CDR3nt: TGTGCCAGTAGTTTCGACAGGGGAGTAGGGACTGAAGCTTTCTTT; CDR3aa: CASSFDRGVGTEAFF
j_gene: TRBJ2-7; d_gene: NA; v_gene: TRBV27; abundance: NA; CDR3nt: TGTGCCAGCAGCCGCTTCCCACCTTCACAGGGTTTCTCCTACGAGCAGTACTTC; CDR3aa: CASSRFPPSQGFSYEQYF
j_gene: TRBJ1-2; d_gene: TRBD1; v_gene: TRBV7-9; abundance: NA; CDR3nt: TGTGCCAGCAGCTTAACCGCAGGGGGCTATGGCTACACCTTC; CDR3aa: CASSLTAGGYGYTF
j_gene: TRBJ1-2; d_gene: NA; v_gene: TRBV19; abundance: once; CDR3nt: TGTGCCAGTAGTATGGGGCTTTGGGGTCGGGGCCACTCGGACTATGGCTACACCTTC; CDR3aa: CASSMGLWGRGHSDYGYTF
j_gene: TRBJ1-1; d_gene: NA; v_gene: TRBV30; abundance: NA; CDR3nt: TGTGCCTGGAGTGAGGGGGGGCACACTGAAGCTTTCTTT; CDR3aa: CAWSEGGHTEAFF
j_gene: TRBJ2-3; d_gene: TRBD2; v_gene: TRBV9; abundance: NA; CDR3nt: TGTGCCAGCAGCGAGTATGGACTAGCGGGAATCACAGATACGCAGTATTTT; CDR3aa: CASSEYGLAGITDTQYF
j_gene: TRBJ1-4; d_gene: NA; v_gene: TRBV14; abundance: NA; CDR3nt: TGTGCCAGCAGCCAAGTCGGGGGGGCGACTAATGAAAAACTGTTTTTT; CDR3aa: CASSQVGGATNEKLFF
j_gene: TRBJ1-2; d_gene: NA; v_gene: TRBV14; abundance: NA; CDR3nt: TGTGCCAGCAGCCAAGATTATAGCGGGAGGGGCTATGGCTACACCTTC; CDR3aa: CASSQDYSGRGYGYTF
j_gene: TRBJ2-7; d_gene: NA; v_gene: TRBV5-1; abundance: NA; CDR3nt: TGCGCCAGCAGCTTGAAGACAGGCGTTATCCTACCCTACGAGCAGTACTTC; CDR3aa: CASSLKTGVILPYEQYF